The present entry profiles one T cell receptor (beta chain) with its context. The data originate from a study of blood T cell repertoires in COVID-19. Per the germline V gene, CDR1 is SQVTM and CDR2 is ANQGSEA. This CDR3 has 12 residues. Trimming shortened V by 6 bases and J by 8 bases, and 16 bases separated the two germline ends. Libraries were prepared by immunoSEQ multiplex PCR; TCRdb keeps only in-frame clonotypes and omits some of them. The sample yields 150,000 or so clones, around nine tenths seen once. Sequencing was done on a sample of peripheral blood. V is TRBV29-1 and J is TRBJ1-2; D might be TRBD1 (6 bases). The clonotype originates from a woman aged 70-85 years with COVID-19, enrolled during active disease. Here the CDR3 reads CSVPWTARGYTF. The CDR3, as DNA: TGCAGCGTCCCCTGGACAGCAAGGGGCTACACCTTC.